This T cell receptor beta chain derives from a study of a mutant IDH1 vaccine in newly diagnosed glioma. The time point was: week 35, safety follow-up. Doses consisted of 300 ug of mutant IDH1 20-mer peptide each, paired with topical imiquimod. To note about this clone: The antigen remains undetermined.

Profiled with immunoSEQ multiplex PCR; TCRdb holds only in-frame clones, not every one. The sample shows some 47,000 clones, about 86% of them seen only once. The clonotype was recovered from a woman aged 40-49 years with glioma. Some clones in this sample may be carry-over from other donors' samples. Sequenced here: PBMCs, sampled from a glioma patient whose treatment included an IDH1 peptide vaccine.

This CDR3 reads CASSLSRETQYF. The CDR3 bases are TGTGCCAGCAGCCTATCCAGAGAGACCCAGTACTTC. The chain is built from TRBV7-9 and TRBJ2-5, with D uncertain. Deletions cut 5 bases from V and 4 bases from J, with 8 bases between. The CDR3 has 12 amino acids. Germline V gene data show CDR1 as SEHNR and CDR2 as FQNEAQ (reference sequence).